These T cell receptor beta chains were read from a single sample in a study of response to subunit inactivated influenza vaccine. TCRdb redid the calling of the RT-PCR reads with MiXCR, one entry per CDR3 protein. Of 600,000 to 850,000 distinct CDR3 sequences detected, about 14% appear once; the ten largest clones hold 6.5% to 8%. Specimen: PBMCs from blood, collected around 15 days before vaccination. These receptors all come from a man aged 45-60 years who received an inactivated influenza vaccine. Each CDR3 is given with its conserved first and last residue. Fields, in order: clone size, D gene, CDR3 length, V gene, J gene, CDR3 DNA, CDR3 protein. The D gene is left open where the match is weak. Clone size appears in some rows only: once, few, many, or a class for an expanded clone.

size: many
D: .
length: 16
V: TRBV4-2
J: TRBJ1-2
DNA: TGTGCCAGCAGCCAAGATACCGGTCCGGGGACCTATGGCTACACCTTC
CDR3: CASSQDTGPGTYGYTF

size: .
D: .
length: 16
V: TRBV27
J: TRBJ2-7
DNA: TGTGCCAGCAGTTTATTGTTTGGGACCGCCGCGAGGGAGCAGTACTTC
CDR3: CASSLLFGTAAREQYF

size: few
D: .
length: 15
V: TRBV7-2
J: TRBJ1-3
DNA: TGTGCCAGCAGCTTAGTTCTCAGGGCTGGAAACACCATATATTTT
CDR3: CASSLVLRAGNTIYF

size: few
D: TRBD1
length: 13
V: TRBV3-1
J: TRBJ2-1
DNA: TGTGCCAGCAGCCAGGACAGGGCTAGTGAGCAGTTCTTC
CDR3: CASSQDRASEQFF

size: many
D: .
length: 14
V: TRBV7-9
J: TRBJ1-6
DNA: TGTGCCAGCAGCTTAATAGGGGAGTATTCACCCCTCCACTTT
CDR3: CASSLIGEYSPLHF

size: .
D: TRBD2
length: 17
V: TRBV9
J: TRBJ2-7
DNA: TGTGCCAGCAGCGTACGCCCGACTAGCGGGAGGGCCTACGAGCAGTACTTC
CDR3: CASSVRPTSGRAYEQYF

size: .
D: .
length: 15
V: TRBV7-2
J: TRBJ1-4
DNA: TGTGCCAGCAGCCATCGGACAGTTCTTAATGAAAAACTGTTTTTT
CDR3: CASSHRTVLNEKLFF

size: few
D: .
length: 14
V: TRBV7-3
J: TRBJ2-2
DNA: TGTGCCAGCAAGGAGGGAGCGAACACCGGGGAGCTGTTTTTT
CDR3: CASKEGANTGELFF

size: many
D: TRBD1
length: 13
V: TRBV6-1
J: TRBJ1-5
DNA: TGTGCCAGCAGGGACAGGGGGAATCAGCCCCAGCATTTT
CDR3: CASRDRGNQPQHF

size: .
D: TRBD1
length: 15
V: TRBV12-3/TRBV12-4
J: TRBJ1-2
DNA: TGTGCCAGCAGCCCCAGAAGGACAGGGACCTATGGCTACACCTTC
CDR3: CASSPRRTGTYGYTF

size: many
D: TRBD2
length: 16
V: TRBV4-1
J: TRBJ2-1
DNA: TGCGCCAGCAGCCAAGACCCGGGGGGTGCCTACAATGAGCAGTTCTTC
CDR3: CASSQDPGGAYNEQFF

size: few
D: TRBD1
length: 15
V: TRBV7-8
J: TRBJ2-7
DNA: TGTGCCAGCAGCTTAGGGGGACAGGGGATGGGCGAGCAGTACTTC
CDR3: CASSLGGQGMGEQYF

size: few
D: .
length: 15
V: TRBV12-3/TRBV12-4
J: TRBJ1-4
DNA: TGTGCCAGCAGTTTAGGAGGCACCGCTAATGAAAAACTGTTTTTT
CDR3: CASSLGGTANEKLFF

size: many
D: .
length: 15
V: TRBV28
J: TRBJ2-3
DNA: TGTGCCAGCAGTTTATTGCCAGTAAGCACAGATACGCAGTATTTT
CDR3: CASSLLPVSTDTQYF

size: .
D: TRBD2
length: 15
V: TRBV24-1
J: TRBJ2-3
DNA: TGTGCCACGCAAGCCGGGAGGGGGGTCACAGATACGCAGTATTTT
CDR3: CATQAGRGVTDTQYF

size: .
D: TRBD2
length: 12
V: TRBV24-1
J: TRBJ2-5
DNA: TGTGCCACCAGTGCGCTAGCGGGAGTCAGTTACTTC
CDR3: CATSALAGVSYF

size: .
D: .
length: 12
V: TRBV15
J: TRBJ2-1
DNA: TGTGCCACCAGCGGACACAAGCAGGAGCAGTTCTTC
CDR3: CATSGHKQEQFF

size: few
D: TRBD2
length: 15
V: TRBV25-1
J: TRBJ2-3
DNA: TGTGCCAGCAGTGAATACGGGAGGGGCACAGATACGCAGTATTTT
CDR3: CASSEYGRGTDTQYF

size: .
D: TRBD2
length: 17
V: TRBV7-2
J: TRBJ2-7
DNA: TGTGCCAGCAGCTCCCAACTAGCGGGAGGGAGACGTTACGAGCAGTACTTC
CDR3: CASSSQLAGGRRYEQYF

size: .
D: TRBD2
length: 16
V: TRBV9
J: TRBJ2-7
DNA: TGTGCCAGCAGCGTAGGAAGGACTAGCAGCACCTACGAGCAGTACTTC
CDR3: CASSVGRTSSTYEQYF

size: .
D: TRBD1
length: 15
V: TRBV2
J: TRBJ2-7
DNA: TGTGCCAGCAGTGAATTTGGGACAGCGCGCTACGAGCAGTACTTC
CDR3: CASSEFGTARYEQYF

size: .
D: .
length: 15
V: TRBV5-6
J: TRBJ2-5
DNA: TGTGCCAGCAGCTTGCAGGGGAAGCATCGAGAGACCCAGTACTTC
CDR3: CASSLQGKHRETQYF

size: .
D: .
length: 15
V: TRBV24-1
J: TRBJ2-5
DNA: TGTGCCACCAGTTTTCGTCAAGGGTATTTGGAGACCCAGTACTTC
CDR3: CATSFRQGYLETQYF

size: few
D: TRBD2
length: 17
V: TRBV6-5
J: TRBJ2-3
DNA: TGTGCCAGCAGTTACTTGGGACTAGCGGGAGCTCCAGATACGCAGTATTTT
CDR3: CASSYLGLAGAPDTQYF

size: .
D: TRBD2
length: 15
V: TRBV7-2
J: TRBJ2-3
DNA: TGTGCCAGCAGCTTAGTAGCGGGGGGTGATGATACGCAGTATTTT
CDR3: CASSLVAGGDDTQYF

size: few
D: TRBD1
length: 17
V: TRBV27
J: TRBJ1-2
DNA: TGTGCCAGCAGTTTAGACAGGGGAAATTTCCCCCACTGTGGCTACACCTTC
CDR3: CASSLDRGNFPHCGYTF

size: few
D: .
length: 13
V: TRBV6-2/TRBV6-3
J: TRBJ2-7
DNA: TGTGCCAGCAGCCAGGCCTTAACCTACGAGCAGTACTTC
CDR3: CASSQALTYEQYF

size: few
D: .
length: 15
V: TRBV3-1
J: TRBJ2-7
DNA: TGTGCCAGCAGCTCCGATTGGGGGATGGGATTGGAGCAGTACTTC
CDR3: CASSSDWGMGLEQYF

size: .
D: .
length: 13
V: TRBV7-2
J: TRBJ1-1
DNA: TGTGCCAGCAGCTTCAATTCAAAAGCTGAAGCTTTCTTT
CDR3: CASSFNSKAEAFF

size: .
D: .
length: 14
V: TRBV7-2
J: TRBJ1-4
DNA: TGTGCCAGCAGCTTAGACAGGGTATATGAAAAACTGTTTTTT
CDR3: CASSLDRVYEKLFF

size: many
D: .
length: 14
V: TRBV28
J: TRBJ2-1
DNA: TGTGCCAGCAGGATACAGCTATCCTACAATGAGCAGTTCTTC
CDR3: CASRIQLSYNEQFF

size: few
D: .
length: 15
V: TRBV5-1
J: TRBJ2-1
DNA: TGCGCCAGCAGCTTGGTCGCACAAGATTTTCTTGAGCAGTTCTTC
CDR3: CASSLVAQDFLEQFF

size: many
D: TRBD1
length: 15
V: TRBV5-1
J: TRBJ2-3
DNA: TGCGCCAGCAGCTTACCGGGACAGAGCACAGATACGCAGTATTTT
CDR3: CASSLPGQSTDTQYF

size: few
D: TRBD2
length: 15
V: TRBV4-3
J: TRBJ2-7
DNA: TGCGCCAGCAGCCAAGATCAGTTTAGCGGGAGCGAGCAGTACTTC
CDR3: CASSQDQFSGSEQYF

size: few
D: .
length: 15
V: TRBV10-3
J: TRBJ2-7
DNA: TGTGCCAGGGAGCTTGGGACTTACGTACGATTTCAGCAGTACTTC
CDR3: CARELGTYVRFQQYF

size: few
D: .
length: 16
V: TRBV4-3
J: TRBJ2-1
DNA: TGCGCCAGCAGCCAAGATGCCCTAATCTCCTACAATGAGCAGTTCTTC
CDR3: CASSQDALISYNEQFF

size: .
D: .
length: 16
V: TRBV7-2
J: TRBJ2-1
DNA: TGTGCCAGCAGCTTAGACAAGGAGAGCTCCTACAATGAGCAGTTCTTC
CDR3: CASSLDKESSYNEQFF

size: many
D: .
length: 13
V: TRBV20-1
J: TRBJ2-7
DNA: TGCAGTGCTAGAGATTGGGCAGTCTACGAGCAGTACTTC
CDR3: CSARDWAVYEQYF

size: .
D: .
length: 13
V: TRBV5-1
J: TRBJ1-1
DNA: TGCGCCAGCAGCTTACAGGGTGAAACTGAAGCTTTCTTT
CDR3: CASSLQGETEAFF

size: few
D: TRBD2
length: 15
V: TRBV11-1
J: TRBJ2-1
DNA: TGTGCCAGCAGCAACCCGGGACTAGGACACCCCGCGCAGTTCTTC
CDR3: CASSNPGLGHPAQFF

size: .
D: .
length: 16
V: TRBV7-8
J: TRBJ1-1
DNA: TGTGCCAGCAGCCGAAGTCCCGGACGAAAGAACACTGAAGCTTTCTTT
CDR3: CASSRSPGRKNTEAFF

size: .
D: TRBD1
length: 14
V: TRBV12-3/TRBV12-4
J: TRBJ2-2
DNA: TGTGCCAGCTGTAGACAGGGGGACACCGGGGAGCTGTTTTTT
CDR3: CASCRQGDTGELFF

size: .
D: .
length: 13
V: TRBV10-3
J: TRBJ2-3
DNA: TGTGCCATCAGTGCGGGCCTCACAGATACGCAGTATTTT
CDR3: CAISAGLTDTQYF

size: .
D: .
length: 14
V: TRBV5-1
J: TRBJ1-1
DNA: TGCGCCAGCAGCTTGTCAGGATTTAACACTGAAGCTTTCTTT
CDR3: CASSLSGFNTEAFF

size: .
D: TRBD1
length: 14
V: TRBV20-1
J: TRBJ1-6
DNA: TGCAGTGCTAGAACAGGGGGAGGTAATTCACCCCTCCACTTT
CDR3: CSARTGGGNSPLHF

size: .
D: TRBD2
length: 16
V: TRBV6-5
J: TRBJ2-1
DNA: TGTGCCAGCAGTTACTCGACTAGCGGGGGGGACAATGAGCAGTTCTTC
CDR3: CASSYSTSGGDNEQFF

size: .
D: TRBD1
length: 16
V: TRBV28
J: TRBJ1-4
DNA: TGTGCCAGCAGTTTAAACAGGGGGCGGACTAATGAAAAACTGTTTTTT
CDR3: CASSLNRGRTNEKLFF

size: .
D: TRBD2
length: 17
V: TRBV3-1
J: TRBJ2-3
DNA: TGTGCCAGCAGCCAAACGACTAGCGGGAGGACCACAGATACGCAGTATTTT
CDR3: CASSQTTSGRTTDTQYF

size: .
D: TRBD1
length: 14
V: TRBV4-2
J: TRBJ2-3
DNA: TGTGCCAGCAGCCGGACAGGGAACACAGATACGCAGTATTTT
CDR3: CASSRTGNTDTQYF

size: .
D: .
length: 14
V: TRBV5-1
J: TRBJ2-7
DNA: TGCGCCAGCAGCTTGGACGGGTCTTGGGACGAGCAGTACTTC
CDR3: CASSLDGSWDEQYF

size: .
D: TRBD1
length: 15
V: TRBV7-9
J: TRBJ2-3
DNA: TGTGCCAGCAGCGCCCCCGGGACAGGGACAGATACGCAGTATTTT
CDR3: CASSAPGTGTDTQYF

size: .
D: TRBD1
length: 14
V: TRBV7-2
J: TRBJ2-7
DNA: TGTGCCAGCAGCTTAACAGGGGACTCCTACGAGCAGTACTTC
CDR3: CASSLTGDSYEQYF

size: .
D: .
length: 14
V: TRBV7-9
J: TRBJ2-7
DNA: TGTGCCAGCAGCCCAGATCCCCGTCCCTACGAGCAGTACTTC
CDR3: CASSPDPRPYEQYF